What follows are 5 T cell receptor beta chains derived from one specimen sequenced in a study of T cell responses to AZD1222 COVID-19 vaccine. Assay used: immunoSEQ multiplex PCR; TCRdb lists only in-frame clones, some missing. The sample yields about 180,000 clones, approximately 92% seen once. Sequenced here: peripheral blood, sampled 28 days after the second dose of the MenACWY control vaccine. These receptor sequences come from an adult who received the MenACWY meningococcal vaccine as a control.

This chain joins TRBV5-1 and TRBJ2-2; D is tentatively TRBD1 or TRBD2 (5 bases each). This CDR3 has 16 residues. The ends were cut back, 3 bases at V and 0 bases at J, with 12 bases in the middle. Germline lookup yields CDR1 SGHRS and CDR2 YFSETQ. In nucleotides, the CDR3 is TGCGCCAGCAGCTCCGGGACGGATTCGAACACCGGGGAGCTGTTTTTT. This translates into CASSSGTDSNTGELFF. The variable domain in full, completed from reference TRBV5-1 and TRBJ2-2, reads KAGVTQTPRYLIKTRGQQVTLSCSPISGHRSVSWYQQTPGQGLQFLFEYFSETQRNKGNFPGRFSGRQFSNSRSEMNVSTLELGDSALYLCASSSGTDSNTGELFFGEGSRLTVL.

This rearrangement joins TRBV27 to TRBJ2-5, with 14 bases aligning to TRBD2. This CDR3 has 16 amino acids. Germline CDR1 reads MNHEY; CDR2 reads SMNVEV (reference sequence). J gave up 2 bases and V 6 bases, and 5 bases lay outside the gene matches. The CDR3 protein is CASRGTSGGRQETQYF. As DNA, the CDR3 is TGTGCCAGCAGGGGGACTAGCGGGGGCCGGCAAGAGACCCAGTACTTC.

This chain joins TRBV2 and TRBJ1-3; tentative D call: TRBD1 (5 bases). Between the trimmed V and J ends, which lost 2 bases and 3 bases, there was a span of 8 bases. Per germline, CDR1 SNHLY and CDR2 FYNNEI. The CDR3 runs 14 residues. CDR3 residues: CASSERGFGNTIYF. The CDR3 bases are TGTGCCAGCAGTGAAAGGGGCTTTGGAAACACCATATATTTT.

This clone has a single count. The chain links TRBV14 to TRBJ2-7; 10 positions match TRBD1. This CDR3 contains 17 residues. Trimming at V came to 4 bases and at J to 5 bases, leaving 14 bases not matched to a gene. Germline V lookup: CDR1 SGHDN, CDR2 FVKESK. As DNA, the CDR3 is TGTGCCAGCAGCCTTGGGGGAGAGACAGGGGGCTGGAACGAGCAGTACTTC. Translating it yields CASSLGGETGGWNEQYF.

V is TRBV29-1 and J is TRBJ1-5, with TRBD1 as a possible D gene (6 bases). Germline V CDR1 and CDR2: SQVTM, ANQGSEA. Trimming left V 7 bases short and J 6 bases short, with 16 bases between. The CDR3 has 13 amino acids. CDR3 protein: CSALQGGGQPQHF. The CDR3, as DNA: TGCAGCGCCTTACAGGGAGGAGGTCAGCCCCAGCATTTT.